The clone carrying this T cell receptor (beta chain) was detected ten times or more. The sample is drawn from a study of regulatory T cells in long-lasting Graves disease. TCR beta libraries were built with iRepertoire HTBI primers and Arm-PCR of CDR3 regions. TCRdb processed the multiplex PCR reads anew with MiXCR; each CDR3 protein has one entry. This table holds fewer than 400,000 distinct CDR3 sequences, about a fifth found once. Time point specified: persistent/refractory GD, antithyroid drugs over 5 years with positive TRAb. PBMC RNA was the source of the TCR library. Germline CDR1 and CDR2: DFQATT and SNEGSKA (reference sequence). V shed 5 bases and J 7 bases; nucleotides not matched to a gene: 5. The CDR3 is made up of 12 amino acids.

The sequence was collected from a female donor with Graves disease. The chain combines TRBV20-1 with TRBJ1-2; 9 bases are a match to TRBD1. Sequences were derived from peripheral blood mononuclear cells (PBMCs), sampled when the disease was refractory, from a patient treated with antithyroid drugs. CDR3 DNA sequence: TGCAGTGCTTCCGGGACAGGGTCTGGCTACACCTTC. Translation gives CSASGTGSGYTF.